Presented here are 15 T cell receptor beta chains from one specimen sequenced in a study of blood T cell repertoires in COVID-19. Produced via immunoSEQ multiplex PCR; TCRdb's table is partial and in-frame only. The repertoire has approximately 140,000 clones, around 81% of them found once; the top ten carry around 9.8%. Sequenced sample: peripheral blood. The receptors come from a man aged 35 to 55 with active or convalescent COVID-19.

The genes are TRBV9 and TRBJ2-2; D call uncertain. Germline loops: CDR1 SGDLS, CDR2 YYNGEE. The CDR3 has 15 residues. V was shortened by 0 bases and J by 3 bases, with 9 bases between the two germline ends. CDR3 nucleotides: TGTGCCAGCAGCGTAGATACACTACACACCGGGGAGCTGTTTTTT. This sequence encodes CASSVDTLHTGELFF.

This chain links TRBV7-2 with TRBJ2-1, with TRBD2 identical over 9 bases. This CDR3 contains 19 residues. V gave up 5 bases and J gave up 0 bases; unmatched junction bases: 14. CDR1 is SGHTA and CDR2 is FQGNSA in the germline V gene. The CDR3 spells CASSPRGERAGGSYNEQFF. CDR3 nucleotide sequence: TGTGCCAGCAGCCCTCGGGGGGAACGAGCGGGGGGCTCCTACAATGAGCAGTTCTTC.

The gene calls are TRBV5-6 and TRBJ1-3; 7 bases are a match to TRBD1. The V and J ends lost 0 bases and 4 bases, in that order; junction bases with no gene match: 4. This CDR3 is 15 amino acids long. CDR1 is SGHDT, CDR2 YYEEEE, per germline. The CDR3 loop reads CASSLAPTGGNTIYF. For the CDR3, the DNA is TGTGCCAGCAGCTTGGCTCCGACAGGGGGAAACACCATATATTTT.

This sequence joins TRBV10-3 and TRBJ1-1; TRBD1 is a possible D gene (5 bases). CDR3 length: 15 residues. Germline V gives CDR1 ENHRY, CDR2 SYGVKD. V lost 1 base to trimming and J lost 6 bases, with 15 bases between them. In DNA form, the CDR3 reads TGTGCCATCAGTGAGTGGGGGGTAGACGGGGCTGAAGCTTTCTTT. Its protein is CAISEWGVDGAEAFF.

J is TRBJ2-2 and V is TRBV11-2, with TRBD1 matching 7 bases. Germline trimming cut 5 bases from V and 2 bases from J; bases unmatched to any gene: 8. Germline CDR1 and CDR2: SGHAT and FQNNGV. CDR3 size: 16 residues. The CDR3 here is CASSGDRAFNTGELFF. In DNA form, the CDR3 reads TGTGCCAGCAGCGGAGACAGGGCCTTCAACACCGGGGAGCTGTTTTTT. Using reference TRBV11-2 and TRBJ2-2 for the parts outside the CDR3, the full variable domain is EAGVAQSPRYKIIEKRQSVAFWCNPISGHATLYWYQQILGQGPKLLIQFQNNGVVDDSQLPKDRFSAERLKGVDSTLKIQPAKLEDSAVYLCASSGDRAFNTGELFFGEGSRLTVL.

This chain connects TRBV19 to TRBJ1-4; possible D gene TRBD1, 5 bases. The CDR3 loop spans 16 amino acids. The V and J ends lost 5 bases and 2 bases respectively, with 15 bases between them. Per germline, CDR1 LNHDA and CDR2 SQIVND (reference sequence). The CDR3 loop reads CASSFLGGGTNEKLFF. CDR3 nucleotides: TGTGCCAGTAGTTTCCTGGGGGGTGGCACTAATGAAAAACTGTTTTTT.

The gene calls are TRBV7-2 and TRBJ1-3; D is uncertain. Per the germline V gene, CDR1 is SGHTA and CDR2 is FQGNSA. The CDR3 covers 15 residues. Trimming stripped 3 bases from V and 1 base from J, with 10 bases between. This CDR3 is CASSLAAVSGNTIYF. CDR3 nucleotides: TGTGCCAGCAGCTTGGCCGCCGTGTCTGGAAACACCATATATTTT.

This chain links TRBV6-4 with TRBJ2-2; D remains unclear. The CDR3 has 17 residues. Germline CDR1 and CDR2: MRHNA and SNTAGT. Trimming cost V 0 bases and J 3 bases, with 14 bases left between them. The CDR3 sequence is CASSDSRGPDYTGELFF. CDR3 bases: TGTGCCAGCAGTGACTCGAGAGGCCCCGACTACACCGGGGAGCTGTTTTTT.

The J gene is TRBJ2-7, the V gene TRBV7-9; maybe TRBD1 (5 bases). The CDR3 is 13 residues long. Deletions cut 0 bases from V and 6 bases from J, with 9 bases between. Germline V gives CDR1 SEHNR, CDR2 FQNEAQ (reference sequence). The CDR3 reads CASSLASRGEQYF. In DNA form, the CDR3 reads TGTGCCAGCAGCTTAGCAAGTAGGGGCGAGCAGTACTTC.

J is TRBJ1-6 and V is TRBV7-2; 8 bases map to TRBD1. The CDR3 is 14 amino acids. The germline V gene encodes CDR1 SGHTA and CDR2 FQGNSA. The J segment lost 10 bases and the V segment lost 6 bases, leaving 8 bases of the junction unmatched. The CDR3: CASSQRTGNSPLHF. CDR3 bases: TGTGCCAGCAGTCAGAGGACAGGGAACTCACCCCTCCACTTT.

The chain recombines TRBV4-1 with TRBJ1-5; D unclear. The V end lost 2 bases, the J end lost 0 bases, and 14 bases lay between the germline ends. The germline V gene encodes CDR1 MGHRA and CDR2 YSYEKL. The CDR3 totals 17 residues. This chain's CDR3 is CASSQTSLALSNQPQHF. CDR3 sequence (DNA): TGCGCCAGCAGCCAAACTAGTCTGGCCCTTAGCAATCAGCCCCAGCATTTT.

The genes are TRBV6-4 and TRBJ1-1, with TRBD1 matching over 8 bases. The CDR3 is 12 amino acids. Per the germline V gene, CDR1 is MRHNA and CDR2 is SNTAGT. The V segment lost 7 bases and the J segment 7 bases; nucleotides outside the gene matches: 5. This chain's CDR3 is CASNAGTGEAFF. DNA of the CDR3: TGTGCCAGCAATGCCGGGACAGGTGAAGCTTTCTTT.

The rearrangement joins TRBV19 to TRBJ1-1; 12 nucleotides agree with TRBD1. V was pared by 7 bases and J by 3 bases, with 18 bases of the junction left unmatched. Per germline, CDR1 LNHDA and CDR2 SQIVND (reference sequence). CDR3 length: 19 amino acids. CDR3 nucleotides: TGTGCCAGTATTCTTAGCCGACCCGGGACAGGGGGCGTGGACACTGAAGCTTTCTTT. It is translated as CASILSRPGTGGVDTEAFF.

J is TRBJ1-2 and V is TRBV6-5; D is unresolved. V was pared by 10 bases and J by 0 bases, with 18 bases between. This CDR3 has 15 residues. Germline V CDR1 and CDR2: MNHEY, SVGAGI. The CDR3 DNA is TGTGCCACCCTAAGAGGGTTAGATACTAACTATGGCTACACCTTC. Translating gives CATLRGLDTNYGYTF.

J is TRBJ1-1 and V is TRBV3-1 (or the pseudogene TRBV3-2), with 7 bases that match TRBD1. V was pared by 4 bases and J by 3 bases, with 5 bases of the junction left unmatched. Germline CDR1 LGHDT, CDR2 YNNKEL (reference sequence). The CDR3 runs to 14 residues. The CDR3 loop reads CASSLSDRDTEAFF. In DNA form, the CDR3 reads TGTGCCAGCAGCCTTTCCGACAGGGACACTGAAGCTTTCTTT.